This T cell receptor (beta chain) was sequenced during a study of T cells in women clearing cervical HPV infection. Study-wide points: It is unknown whether associations predate infection; no effector/memory or HPV-specific sorting.

A remark on this clone: Its cognate antigen is unknown. The missing CDR3 end, 3 residues past where the read stops, is filled in from the germline J gene.

All donors had a single incident cervical HPV16 infection, not prevalent. Clones were sequenced by immunoSEQ multiplex PCR, and TCRdb holds only the in-frame ones, with some missing. The clone table shows 44,000 or so clones, with the ten largest holding about 0.94%. The CDR3 has 13 residues. CDR1 and CDR2 from the germline V gene are DFQATT and SNEGSKA (reference sequence). V shed 3 bases, J shed 5 bases, and the junction held 6 bases outside the gene matches. The rearrangement links TRBV20-1 to TRBJ2-5; 7 bases map to TRBD1. Sequenced input: blood buffy coat. The clonotype comes from a woman aged 18 to 69 with a cervical HPV16 infection that either progressed to CIN3+ or cleared (not recorded which). The sequenced CDR3 bases are TGCAGTGCTAGCCCGACAGGGCGGGAGACC. Its protein is CSASPTGRET. The entire CDR3 is CSASPTGRETQYF.